This TCR beta chain was documented in a study of beta chain features in type 1 diabetes (dated by TCRdb to 2017 to 2018). In the study overall: Patients and healthy donors did not differ in mean age, gender distribution, total cell number or subset yield. In the study, recently diagnosed type 1 diabetes patients and matched healthy donors were compared on the TCRB repertoires of their sorted circulating CD4+ T cell subsets. A total of approximately 100,000,000 sorted cells were examined across all samples, and the number of cells per subset was strongly correlated with RNA yield. Regulatory and stem cell-like memory subsets were obtained from only 8 patients and roughly eight healthy donors, while naive and central memory subsets were obtained from all 30 or so donors.

Spanning cysteine to phenylalanine, the CDR3 consists of 15 amino acids. The only DNA kept is the CDR3, 45 bases in frame from the first base. The germline V gene encodes CDR1 MNHEY and CDR2 SMNVEV (reference sequence). Trimming takes 2 bases from V and 4 bases from J, and the germline ends sit 12 bases apart. A single peripheral blood draw of about 116 mL on average was collected from each donor into heparinised tubes. Using a panel that included CD45RO, CCR7, CD25, CD127, CD95 and CD27, naive, central memory, regulatory and stem cell-like memory CD4+ T cells were sorted on a BD FACSAria II. A purity above 95% was achieved for all sorted populations. PBMCs were separated immediately by Lymphoprep density gradient centrifugation and were stained directly, without being cultured. So that batch effects would be minimized, each experiment stained and sorted samples in pairs, pairing one healthy donor with one patient.

On this clone: Its specific antigen is unknown. One base away there is no much larger clone; base qualities are not given. This specimen includes other DNA sequences encoding the same CDR3.

The High Capacity cDNA Reverse Transcription Kit was used to reverse transcribe all of the isolated RNA, meaning that expressed TCRB transcripts were what got sequenced. Naive, central memory and regulatory T cell samples underwent deep immunoSEQ sequencing, averaging about 3.5 million total reads per sample. After sorted cells were lysed in RLT buffer, RNA was extracted with DNase-treated RNeasy Micro or Mini kits, with the choice depending on cell number. Each cell subset was processed on its own to prevent cross-contamination, while patient and healthy donor samples were processed together. TCRB sequences were amplified from cDNA with the immunoSEQ multiplex PCR, producing 87-bp fragments spanning the CDR3 region. Amplicons were sequenced on the Illumina HiSeq platform. Per the authors' processing: Synthetic template baselines were used to correct PCR bias computationally, reads within Hamming distance 2 were collapsed together, and singletons that could not be merged were discarded. By aligning reads against IMGT, V, D and J genes, CDR3 length, and insertions or deletions at six rearrangement sites were assigned. Within each subset, clonotype counts were normalized to sorted cell number, after which true diversity and Gini coefficients were computed with the tcR R package. The overlap coefficient, calculated on TCRB nucleotide sequences, was used to measure repertoire sharing. Out-of-frame TCRB sequences from naive cells were analyzed as a proxy for the pre-selection repertoire. Held by TCRdb, this immuneACCESS table contains in-frame sequences only and omits some clones. Under half of the omission traces to an unresolved V gene where checked; the cause of the rest is unknown. Clone size and the V and J calls come from that table; the DNA yielded D and trimming. Present in this sample are 550,000 to 850,000 clones, around 15% of which were seen just once. The ten largest make up 0.022% of the sample.

What the study reported, not specific to this receptor: Patients with type 1 diabetes made fewer insertions and deleted more nucleotides at VDJ recombination sites, implying thymic rearrangement abnormalities. Naive, central memory and regulatory TCRB repertoires appeared to be more alike among patients than among healthy donors. Because the HLA sub-analyses included only small numbers of individuals, any influence of HLA type on TCRB rearrangement was left unresolved. A moderate but significant shortening of TCRB CDR3 length was observed in type 1 diabetes patients in all four CD4+ subsets. PCR may preferentially amplify shorter templates, but because patient and control samples were amplified and corrected together, any resulting skew would affect both groups equally. Sequencing cDNA rather than genomic DNA could over-represent highly expressing activated cells, although activation and CD3 levels did not differ between groups.

The specimen was naive CD4+ T cells from blood. Taken with the paper, the label for cell subset or site translates to: true naive CD4+ T cells. The TCR was taken from a man between 18 and 35 years old with type 1 diabetes. This receptor chain uses TRBV27 and TRBJ2-1; TRBD1 might be the D gene, on 7 matching bases. Read as DNA, the sequence is TGTGCCAGCAGTTTAGTGGCAGGGGGGTACAATGAGCAGTTCTTC. The resulting protein is CASSLVAGGYNEQFF.